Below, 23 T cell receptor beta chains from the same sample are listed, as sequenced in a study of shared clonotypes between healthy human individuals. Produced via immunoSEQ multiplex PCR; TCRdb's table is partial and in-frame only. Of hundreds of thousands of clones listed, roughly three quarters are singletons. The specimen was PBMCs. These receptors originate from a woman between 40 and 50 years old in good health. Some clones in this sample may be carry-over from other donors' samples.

CDR3 DNA sequence: TGCGCCAGCAGCTTGGCGGTCGGGGGTGGTAGCACAGATACGCAGTATTTT. This translates into CASSLAVGGGSTDTQYF. V is TRBV5-1 and J is TRBJ2-3; TRBD2 might be the D (6 bases). The CDR3 is made up of 17 amino acids. The germline CDR1 and CDR2 sequences are SGHRS and YFSETQ. V lost 0 bases and J 0 bases, leaving 14 bases between the germline ends.

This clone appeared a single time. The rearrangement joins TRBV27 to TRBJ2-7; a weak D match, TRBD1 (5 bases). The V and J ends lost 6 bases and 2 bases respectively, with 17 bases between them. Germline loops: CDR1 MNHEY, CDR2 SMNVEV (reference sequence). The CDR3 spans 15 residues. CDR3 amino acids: CASRPVALGPYEQYF. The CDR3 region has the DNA TGTGCCAGCAGGCCAGTAGCCTTGGGGCCCTACGAGCAGTACTTC.

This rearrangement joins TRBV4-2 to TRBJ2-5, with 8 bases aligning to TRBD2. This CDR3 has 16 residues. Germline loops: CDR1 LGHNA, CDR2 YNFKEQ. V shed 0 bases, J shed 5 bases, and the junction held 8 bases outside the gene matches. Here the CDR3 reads CASSQESPREGETQYF. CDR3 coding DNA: TGTGCCAGCAGCCAAGAATCCCCCCGGGAGGGGGAGACCCAGTACTTC.

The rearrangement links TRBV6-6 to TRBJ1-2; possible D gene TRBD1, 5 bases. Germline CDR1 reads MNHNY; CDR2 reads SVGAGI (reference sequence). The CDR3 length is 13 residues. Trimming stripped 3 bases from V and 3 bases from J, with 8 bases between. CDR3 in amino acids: CASSYVGDYGYTF. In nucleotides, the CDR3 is TGTGCCAGCAGTTATGTGGGGGACTATGGCTACACCTTC.

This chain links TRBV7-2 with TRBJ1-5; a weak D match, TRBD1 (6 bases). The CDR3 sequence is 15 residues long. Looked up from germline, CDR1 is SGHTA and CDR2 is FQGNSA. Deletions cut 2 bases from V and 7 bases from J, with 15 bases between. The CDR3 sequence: CASSLKGGDGQPQHF. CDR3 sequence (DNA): TGTGCCAGCAGCTTAAAAGGGGGGGATGGCCAGCCCCAGCATTTT.

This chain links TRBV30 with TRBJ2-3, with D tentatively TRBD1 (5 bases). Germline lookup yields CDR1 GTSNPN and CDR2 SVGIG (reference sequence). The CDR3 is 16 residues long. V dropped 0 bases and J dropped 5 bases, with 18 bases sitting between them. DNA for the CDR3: TGTGCCTGGAGTGTAGTAGGGGTATCAAACCTAGATACGCAGTATTTT. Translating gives CAWSVVGVSNLDTQYF. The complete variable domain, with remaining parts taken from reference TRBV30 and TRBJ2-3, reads SQTIHQWPATLVQPVGSPLSLECTVEGTSNPNLYWYRQAAGRGLQLLFYSVGIGQISSEVPQNLSASRPQDRQFILSSKKLLLSDSGFYLCAWSVVGVSNLDTQYFGPGTRLTVL.

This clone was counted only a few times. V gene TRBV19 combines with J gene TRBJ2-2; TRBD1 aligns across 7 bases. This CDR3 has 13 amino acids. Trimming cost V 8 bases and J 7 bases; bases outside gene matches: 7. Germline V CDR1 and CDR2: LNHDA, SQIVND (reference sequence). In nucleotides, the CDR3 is TGTGCCAGTGACACAGGGGCGGTCGGGGAGCTGTTTTTT. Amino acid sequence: CASDTGAVGELFF.

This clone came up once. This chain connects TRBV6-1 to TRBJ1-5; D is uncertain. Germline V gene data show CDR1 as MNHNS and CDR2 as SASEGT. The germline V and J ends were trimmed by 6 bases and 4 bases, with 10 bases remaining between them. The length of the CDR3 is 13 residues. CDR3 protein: CASSPTGNQPQHF. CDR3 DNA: TGTGCCAGCAGCCCAACGGGTAATCAGCCCCAGCATTTT.

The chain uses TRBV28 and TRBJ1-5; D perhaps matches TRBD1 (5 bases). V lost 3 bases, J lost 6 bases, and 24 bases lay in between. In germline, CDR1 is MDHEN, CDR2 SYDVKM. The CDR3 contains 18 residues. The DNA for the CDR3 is TGTGCCAGCAGTTTCGGGCGACAGATTTTGCCTGGTGGTCAGCCCCAGCATTTT. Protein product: CASSFGRQILPGGQPQHF.

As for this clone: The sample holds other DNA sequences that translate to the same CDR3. CDR3 DNA sequence: TGTGCCTGGAGTGTGCTCAGCACCAGGGAGACCCAGTACTTC. It is translated as CAWSVLSTRETQYF. The V call is TRBV30, the J call TRBJ2-5; D gene uncertain. The CDR3 has 14 amino acids. Trimming removed 0 bases from V and 5 bases from J, with 13 bases in between. Germline V gene sequence: CDR1 GTSNPN, CDR2 SVGIG (reference sequence).

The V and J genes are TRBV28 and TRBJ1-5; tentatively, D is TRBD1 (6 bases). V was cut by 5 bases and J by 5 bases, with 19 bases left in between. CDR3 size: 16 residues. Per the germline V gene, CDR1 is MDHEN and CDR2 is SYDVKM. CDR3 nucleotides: TGTGCCAGCAGTCCTGGGGGGGCAGGTCATTATCAGCCCCAGCATTTT. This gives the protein CASSPGGAGHYQPQHF.

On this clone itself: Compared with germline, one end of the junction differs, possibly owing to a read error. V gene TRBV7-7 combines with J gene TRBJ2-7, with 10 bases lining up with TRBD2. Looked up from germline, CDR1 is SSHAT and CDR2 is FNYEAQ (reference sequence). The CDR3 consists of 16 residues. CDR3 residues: CASSSRTSGGSYEQYF. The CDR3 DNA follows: TGTGCTAGCAGCTCCCGGACTAGCGGAGGATCTTACGAGCAGTACTTC.

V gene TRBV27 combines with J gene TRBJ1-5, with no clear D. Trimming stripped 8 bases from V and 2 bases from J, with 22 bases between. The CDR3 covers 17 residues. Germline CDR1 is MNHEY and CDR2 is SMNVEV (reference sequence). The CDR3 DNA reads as TGTGCCAGCGGACGTCCCTCCTCATATAGCGGCAATCAGCCCCAGCATTTT. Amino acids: CASGRPSSYSGNQPQHF.

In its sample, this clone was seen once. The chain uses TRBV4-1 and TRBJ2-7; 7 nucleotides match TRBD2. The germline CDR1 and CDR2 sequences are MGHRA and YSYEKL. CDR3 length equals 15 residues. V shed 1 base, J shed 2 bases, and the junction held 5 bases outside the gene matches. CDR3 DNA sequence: TGCGCCAGCAGCCAAGTCGCTAGCGGCGCCTACGAGCAGTACTTC. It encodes CASSQVASGAYEQYF.

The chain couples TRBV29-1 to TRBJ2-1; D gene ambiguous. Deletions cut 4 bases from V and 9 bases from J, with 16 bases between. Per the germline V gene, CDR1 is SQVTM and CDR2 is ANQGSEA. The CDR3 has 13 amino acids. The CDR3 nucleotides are TGCAGCGTTGTACTGTCCGATTGGAGTGAGCAGTTCTTC. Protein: CSVVLSDWSEQFF.

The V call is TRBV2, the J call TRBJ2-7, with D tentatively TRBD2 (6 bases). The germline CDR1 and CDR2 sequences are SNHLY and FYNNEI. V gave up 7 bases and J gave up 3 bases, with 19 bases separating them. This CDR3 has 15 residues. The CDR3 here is CASNHGGVTYYEQYF. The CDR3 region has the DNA TGTGCCAGCAACCATGGCGGGGTCACATACTACGAGCAGTACTTC.

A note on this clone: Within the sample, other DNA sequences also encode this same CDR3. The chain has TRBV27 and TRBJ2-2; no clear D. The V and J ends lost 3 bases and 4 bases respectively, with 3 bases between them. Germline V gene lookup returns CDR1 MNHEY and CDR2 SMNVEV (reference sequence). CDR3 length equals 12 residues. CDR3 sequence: CASSFSTGELFF. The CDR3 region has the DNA TGTGCCAGCAGTTTTTCCACCGGGGAGCTGTTTTTT.

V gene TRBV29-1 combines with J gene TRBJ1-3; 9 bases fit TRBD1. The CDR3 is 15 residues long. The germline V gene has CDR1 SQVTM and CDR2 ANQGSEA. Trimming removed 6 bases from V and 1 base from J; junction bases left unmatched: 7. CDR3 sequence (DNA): TGCAGCGTGGGACAGGGACTCGCGTCTGGAAACACCATATATTTT. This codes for CSVGQGLASGNTIYF.

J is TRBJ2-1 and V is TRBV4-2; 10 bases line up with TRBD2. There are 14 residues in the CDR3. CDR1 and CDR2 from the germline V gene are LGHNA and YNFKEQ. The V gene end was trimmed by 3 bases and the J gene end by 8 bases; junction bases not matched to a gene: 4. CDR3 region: CASSQPGTSDEQFF. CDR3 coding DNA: TGTGCCAGCAGCCAGCCCGGGACTAGCGATGAGCAGTTCTTC.

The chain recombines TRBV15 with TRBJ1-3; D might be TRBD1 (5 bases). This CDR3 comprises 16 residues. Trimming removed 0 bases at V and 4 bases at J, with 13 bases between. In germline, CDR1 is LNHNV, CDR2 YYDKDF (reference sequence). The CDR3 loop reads CATSRDYGATGNTIYF. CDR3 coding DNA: TGTGCCACCAGCAGAGACTATGGGGCTACAGGAAACACCATATATTTT.

The CDR3 protein is CSVGDRAANYGYTF. The CDR3 DNA reads TGCAGCGTTGGGGACAGGGCAGCTAACTATGGCTACACCTTC. This chain joins TRBV29-1 and TRBJ1-2; 9 bases match TRBD1. With V trimmed by 4 bases and J by 0 bases, 3 bases remained unmatched. This CDR3 is built from 14 residues. The germline CDR1 and CDR2 sequences are SQVTM and ANQGSEA.

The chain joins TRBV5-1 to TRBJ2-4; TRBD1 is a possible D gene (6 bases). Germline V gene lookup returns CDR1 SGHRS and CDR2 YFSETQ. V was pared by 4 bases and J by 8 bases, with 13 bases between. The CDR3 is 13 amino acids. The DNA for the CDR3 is TGCGCCAGCAGCGCGGACAGAGGAGACATTCAGTACTTC. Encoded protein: CASSADRGDIQYF. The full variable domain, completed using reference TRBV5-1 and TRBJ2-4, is KAGVTQTPRYLIKTRGQQVTLSCSPISGHRSVSWYQQTPGQGLQFLFEYFSETQRNKGNFPGRFSGRQFSNSRSEMNVSTLELGDSALYLCASSADRGDIQYFGAGTRLSVL.

CDR3 in DNA: TGTGCCACCAGCAGAGACAGGGACTCTGGGGCCAACGTCCTGACTTTC. This translates into CATSRDRDSGANVLTF. This rearrangement joins TRBV15 to TRBJ2-6, with TRBD1 as a possible D gene (5 bases). The V end lost 0 bases, the J end lost 0 bases, and 6 bases lay between the germline ends. The CDR3 loop spans 16 amino acids. Germline V gene lookup returns CDR1 LNHNV and CDR2 YYDKDF (reference sequence). Based on the CDR3 plus reference TRBV15 and TRBJ2-6, the full variable domain is DAMVIQNPRYQVTQFGKPVTLSCSQTLNHNVMYWYQQKSSQAPKLLFHYYDKDFNNEADTPDNFQSRRPNTSFCFLDIRSPGLGDTAMYLCATSRDRDSGANVLTFGAGSRLTVL.